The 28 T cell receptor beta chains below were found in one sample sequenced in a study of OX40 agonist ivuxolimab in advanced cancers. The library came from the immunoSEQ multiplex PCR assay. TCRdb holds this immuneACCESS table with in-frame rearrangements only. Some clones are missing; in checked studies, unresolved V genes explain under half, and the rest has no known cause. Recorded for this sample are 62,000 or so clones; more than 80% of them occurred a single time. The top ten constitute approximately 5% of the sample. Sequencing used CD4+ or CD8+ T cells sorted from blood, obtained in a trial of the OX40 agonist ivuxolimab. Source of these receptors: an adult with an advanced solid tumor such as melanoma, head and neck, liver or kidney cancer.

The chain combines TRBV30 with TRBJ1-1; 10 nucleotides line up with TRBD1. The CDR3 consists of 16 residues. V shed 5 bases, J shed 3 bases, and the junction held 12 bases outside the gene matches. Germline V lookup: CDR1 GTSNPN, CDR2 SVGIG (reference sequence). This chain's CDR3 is CAWRARVGTGDTEAFF. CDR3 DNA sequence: TGTGCCTGGCGTGCTCGAGTTGGGACAGGGGACACTGAAGCTTTCTTT.

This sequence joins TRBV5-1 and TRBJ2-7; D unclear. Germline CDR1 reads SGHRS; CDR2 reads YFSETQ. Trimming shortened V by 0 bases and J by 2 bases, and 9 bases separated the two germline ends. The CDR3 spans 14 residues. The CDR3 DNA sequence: TGCGCCAGCAGCTTGGGAGGATCCGCCTACGAGCAGTACTTC. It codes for CASSLGGSAYEQYF.

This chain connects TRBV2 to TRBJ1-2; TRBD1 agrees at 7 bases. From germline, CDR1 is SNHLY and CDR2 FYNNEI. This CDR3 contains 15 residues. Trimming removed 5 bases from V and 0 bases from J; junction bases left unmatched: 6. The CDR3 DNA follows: TGTGCCAGCAGTCCCGGGACAGCCCCTAACTATGGCTACACCTTC. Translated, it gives CASSPGTAPNYGYTF.

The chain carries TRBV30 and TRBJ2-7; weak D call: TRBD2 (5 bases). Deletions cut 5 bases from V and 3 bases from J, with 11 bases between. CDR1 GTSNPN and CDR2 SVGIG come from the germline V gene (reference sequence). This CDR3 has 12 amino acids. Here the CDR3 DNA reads TGTGCCTGGTCCGGAGGACTCTACGAGCAGTACTTC. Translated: CAWSGGLYEQYF.

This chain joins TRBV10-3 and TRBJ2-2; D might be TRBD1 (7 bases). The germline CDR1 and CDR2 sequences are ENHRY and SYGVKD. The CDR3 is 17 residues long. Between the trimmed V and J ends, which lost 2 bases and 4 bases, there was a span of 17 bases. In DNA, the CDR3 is TGTGCCATCAGTGAGCCTTATCAGGGGGGTCGCACCGGGGAGCTGTTTTTT. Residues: CAISEPYQGGRTGELFF.

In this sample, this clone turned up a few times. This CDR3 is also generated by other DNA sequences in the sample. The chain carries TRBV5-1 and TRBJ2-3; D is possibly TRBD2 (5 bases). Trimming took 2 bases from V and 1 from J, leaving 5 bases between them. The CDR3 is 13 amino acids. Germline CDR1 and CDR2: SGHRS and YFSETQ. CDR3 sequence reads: CASSLAGTDTQYF. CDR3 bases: TGCGCCAGCAGCTTAGCGGGCACAGATACGCAGTATTTT.

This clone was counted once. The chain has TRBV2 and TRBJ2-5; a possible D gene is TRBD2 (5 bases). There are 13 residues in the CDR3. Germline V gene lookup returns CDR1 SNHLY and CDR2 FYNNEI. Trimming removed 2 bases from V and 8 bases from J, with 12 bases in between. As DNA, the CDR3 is TGTGCCAGCAGTGAAACGGCGGGTACCACCCAGTACTTC. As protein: CASSETAGTTQYF.

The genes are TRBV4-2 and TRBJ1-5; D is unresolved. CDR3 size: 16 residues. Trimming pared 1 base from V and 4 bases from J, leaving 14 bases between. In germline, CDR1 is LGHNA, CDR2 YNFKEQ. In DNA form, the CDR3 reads TGTGCCAGCAGCCAAGTTAGCCGGGTCGGGAATCAGCCCCAGCATTTT. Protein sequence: CASSQVSRVGNQPQHF.

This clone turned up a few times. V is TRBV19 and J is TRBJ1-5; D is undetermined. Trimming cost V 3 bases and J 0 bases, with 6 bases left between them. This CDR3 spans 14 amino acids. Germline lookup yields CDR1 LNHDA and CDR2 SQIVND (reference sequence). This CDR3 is CASSMGNSNQPQHF. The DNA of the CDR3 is TGTGCCAGTAGTATGGGGAATAGCAATCAGCCCCAGCATTTT.

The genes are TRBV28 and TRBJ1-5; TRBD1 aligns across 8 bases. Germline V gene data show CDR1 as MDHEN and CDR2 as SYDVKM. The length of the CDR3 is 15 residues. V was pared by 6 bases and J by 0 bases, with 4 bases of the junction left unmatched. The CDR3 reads CASSTGGNSNQPQHF. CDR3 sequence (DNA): TGTGCCAGCAGCACAGGGGGAAATAGCAATCAGCCCCAGCATTTT.

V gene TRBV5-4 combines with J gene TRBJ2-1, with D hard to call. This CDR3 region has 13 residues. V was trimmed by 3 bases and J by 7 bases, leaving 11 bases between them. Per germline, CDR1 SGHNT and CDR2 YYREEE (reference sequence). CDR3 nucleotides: TGTGCCAGCAGCTCCACTAATAGAAATGAGCAGTTCTTC. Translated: CASSSTNRNEQFF.

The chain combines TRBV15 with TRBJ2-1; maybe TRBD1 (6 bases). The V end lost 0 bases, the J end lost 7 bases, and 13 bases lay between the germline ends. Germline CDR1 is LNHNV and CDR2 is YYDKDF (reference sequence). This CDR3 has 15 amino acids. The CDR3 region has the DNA TGTGCCACCAGCAGAGAAACAGGGTGGATGAATGAGCAGTTCTTC. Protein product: CATSRETGWMNEQFF.

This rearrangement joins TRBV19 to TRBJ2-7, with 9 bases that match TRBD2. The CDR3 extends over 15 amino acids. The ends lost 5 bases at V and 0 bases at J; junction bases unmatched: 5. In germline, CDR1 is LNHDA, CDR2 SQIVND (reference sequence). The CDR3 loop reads CASSVGSGSSYEQYF. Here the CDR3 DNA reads TGTGCCAGTAGTGTCGGTAGCGGGAGCTCCTACGAGCAGTACTTC. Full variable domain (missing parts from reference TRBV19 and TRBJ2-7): DGGITQSPKYLFRKEGQNVTLSCEQNLNHDAMYWYRQDPGQGLRLIYYSQIVNDFQKGDIAEGYSVSREKKESFPLTVTSAQKNPTAFYLCASSVGSGSSYEQYFGPGTRLTVT.

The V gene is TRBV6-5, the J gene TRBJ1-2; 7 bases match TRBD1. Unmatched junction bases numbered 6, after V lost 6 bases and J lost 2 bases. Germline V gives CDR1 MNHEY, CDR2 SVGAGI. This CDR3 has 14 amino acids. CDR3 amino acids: CASRPQGGNYGYTF. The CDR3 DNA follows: TGTGCCAGCAGACCCCAGGGGGGCAACTATGGCTACACCTTC.

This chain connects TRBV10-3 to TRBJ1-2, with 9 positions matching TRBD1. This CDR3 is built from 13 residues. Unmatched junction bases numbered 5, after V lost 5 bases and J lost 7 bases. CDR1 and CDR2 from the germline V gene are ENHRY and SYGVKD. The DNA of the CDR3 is TGTGCCATCAGTCCGACAGGGGGAGGTGGCTACACCTTC. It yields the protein CAISPTGGGGYTF.

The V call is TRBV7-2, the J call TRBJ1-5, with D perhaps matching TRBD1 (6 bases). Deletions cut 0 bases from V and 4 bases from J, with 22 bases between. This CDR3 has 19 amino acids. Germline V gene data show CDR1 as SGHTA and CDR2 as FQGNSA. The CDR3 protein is CASSLALGSGDLGNQPQHF. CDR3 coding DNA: TGTGCCAGCAGCTTAGCGCTCGGATCAGGGGACCTGGGTAATCAGCCCCAGCATTTT.

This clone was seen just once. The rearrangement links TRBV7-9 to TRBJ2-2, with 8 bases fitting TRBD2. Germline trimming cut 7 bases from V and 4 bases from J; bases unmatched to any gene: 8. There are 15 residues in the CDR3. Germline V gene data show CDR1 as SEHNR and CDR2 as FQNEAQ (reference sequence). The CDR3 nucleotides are TGTGCCAGCACTCTAGCGGGTTGGGGCACCGGGGAGCTGTTTTTT. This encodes CASTLAGWGTGELFF. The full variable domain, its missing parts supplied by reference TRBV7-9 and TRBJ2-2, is DTGVSQNPRHKITKRGQNVTFRCDPISEHNRLYWYRQTLGQGPEFLTYFQNEAQLEKSRLLSDRFSAERPKGSFSTLEIQRTEQGDSAMYLCASTLAGWGTGELFFGEGSRLTVL.

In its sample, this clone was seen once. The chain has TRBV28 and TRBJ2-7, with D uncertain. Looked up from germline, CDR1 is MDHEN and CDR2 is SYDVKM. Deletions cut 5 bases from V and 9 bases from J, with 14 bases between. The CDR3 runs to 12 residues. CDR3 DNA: TGTGCCAGCAGTCAGGCCCTGGGTCGGCAGTACTTC. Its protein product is CASSQALGRQYF.

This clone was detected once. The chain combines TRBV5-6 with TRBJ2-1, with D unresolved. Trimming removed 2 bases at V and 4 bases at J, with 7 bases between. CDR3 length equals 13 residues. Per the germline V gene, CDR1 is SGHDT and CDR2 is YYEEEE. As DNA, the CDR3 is TGTGCCAGCAGCTTCACGCGGTACAATGAGCAGTTCTTC. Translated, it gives CASSFTRYNEQFF.

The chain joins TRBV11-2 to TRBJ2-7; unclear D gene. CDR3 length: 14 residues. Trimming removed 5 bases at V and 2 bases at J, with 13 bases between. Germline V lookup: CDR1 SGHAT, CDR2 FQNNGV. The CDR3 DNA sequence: TGTGCCAGCAGCCGTACGGACGGCGCCTACGAGCAGTACTTC. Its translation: CASSRTDGAYEQYF.

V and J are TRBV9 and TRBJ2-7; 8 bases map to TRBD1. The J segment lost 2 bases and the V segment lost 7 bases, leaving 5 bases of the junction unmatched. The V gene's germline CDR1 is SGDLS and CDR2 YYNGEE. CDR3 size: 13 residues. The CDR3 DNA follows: TGTGCCAGCGGTGGGACAGGTCCCTACGAGCAGTACTTC. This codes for CASGGTGPYEQYF. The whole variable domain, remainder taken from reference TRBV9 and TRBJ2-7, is DSGVTQTPKHLITATGQRVTLRCSPRSGDLSVYWYQQSLDQGLQFLIQYYNGEERAKGNILERFSAQQFPDLHSELNLSSLELGDSALYFCASGGTGPYEQYFGPGTRLTVT.

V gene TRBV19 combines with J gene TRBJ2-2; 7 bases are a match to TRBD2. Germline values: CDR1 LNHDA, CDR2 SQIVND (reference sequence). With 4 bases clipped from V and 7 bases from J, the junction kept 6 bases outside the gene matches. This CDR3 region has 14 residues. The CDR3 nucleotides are TGTGCCAGTAGTAATAGCGGGTCTGTCGGGGAGCTGTTTTTT. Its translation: CASSNSGSVGELFF.

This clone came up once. CDR3 protein: CASGTTETQYF. The CDR3 DNA reads as TGTGCTAGCGGGACTACAGAGACCCAGTACTTC. The chain employs TRBV7-7 and TRBJ2-5; 8 bases are shared with TRBD2. The length of the CDR3 is 11 residues. CDR1 is SSHAT, CDR2 FNYEAQ, per germline (reference sequence).

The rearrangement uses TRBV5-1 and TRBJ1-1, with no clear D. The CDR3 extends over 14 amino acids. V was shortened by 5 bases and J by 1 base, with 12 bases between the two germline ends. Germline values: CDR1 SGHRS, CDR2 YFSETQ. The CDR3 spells CASSSDSRNTEAFF. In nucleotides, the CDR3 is TGCGCCAGCAGTTCCGACTCTAGGAACACTGAAGCTTTCTTT.

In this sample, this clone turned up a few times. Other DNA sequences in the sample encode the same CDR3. The CDR3 sequence: CATSRTGNTEAFF. CDR3 nucleotide sequence: TGTGCCACCAGCAGGACAGGGAACACTGAAGCTTTCTTT. The chain is built from TRBV15 and TRBJ1-1; maybe TRBD1 (6 bases). V lost 3 bases and J 1 base, leaving 6 bases between the germline ends. This CDR3 is built from 13 residues. Germline V gene data show CDR1 as LNHNV and CDR2 as YYDKDF (reference sequence). Filled out from reference TRBV15 and TRBJ1-1, the complete variable domain reads DAMVIQNPRYQVTQFGKPVTLSCSQTLNHNVMYWYQQKSSQAPKLLFHYYDKDFNNEADTPDNFQSRRPNTSFCFLDIRSPGLGDTAMYLCATSRTGNTEAFFGQGTRLTVV.

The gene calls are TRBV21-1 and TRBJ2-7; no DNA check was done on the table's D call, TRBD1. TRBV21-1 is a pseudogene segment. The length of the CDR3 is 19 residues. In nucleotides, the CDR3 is TGTGCCAGCAGCAAAGCTTTGACAGGGGGTAGACTACCAAGGTACGAGCAGTACTTC. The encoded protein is CASSKALTGGRLPRYEQYF.

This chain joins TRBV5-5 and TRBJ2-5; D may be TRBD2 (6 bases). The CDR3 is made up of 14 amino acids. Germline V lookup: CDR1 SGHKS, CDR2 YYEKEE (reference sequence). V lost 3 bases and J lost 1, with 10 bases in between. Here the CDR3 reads CASSWGTSQETQYF. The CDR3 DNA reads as TGTGCCAGCAGCTGGGGGACTTCCCAAGAGACCCAGTACTTC.

The CDR3: CASSVRATGELFF. The CDR3 region has the DNA TGTGCCAGCAGCGTTAGGGCGACCGGGGAGCTGTTTTTT. The chain is built from TRBV9 and TRBJ2-2; D gene uncertain. Per the germline V gene, CDR1 is SGDLS and CDR2 is YYNGEE. The CDR3 has 13 amino acids. V was shortened by 2 bases and J by 5 bases, with 7 bases between the two germline ends. The complete variable domain, with remaining parts taken from reference TRBV9 and TRBJ2-2, reads DSGVTQTPKHLITATGQRVTLRCSPRSGDLSVYWYQQSLDQGLQFLIQYYNGEERAKGNILERFSAQQFPDLHSELNLSSLELGDSALYFCASSVRATGELFFGEGSRLTVL.